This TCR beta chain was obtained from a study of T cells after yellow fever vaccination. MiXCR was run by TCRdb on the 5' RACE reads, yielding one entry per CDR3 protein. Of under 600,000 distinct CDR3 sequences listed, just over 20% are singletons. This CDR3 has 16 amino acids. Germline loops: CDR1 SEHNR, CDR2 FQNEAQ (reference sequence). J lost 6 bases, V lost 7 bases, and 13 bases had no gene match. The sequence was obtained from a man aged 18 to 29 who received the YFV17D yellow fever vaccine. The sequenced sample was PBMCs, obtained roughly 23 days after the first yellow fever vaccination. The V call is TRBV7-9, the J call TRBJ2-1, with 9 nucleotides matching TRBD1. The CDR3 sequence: CASTRDRDLVGNEQFF. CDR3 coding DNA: TGTGCCAGCACCCGGGACAGGGATTTGGTGGGCAATGAGCAGTTCTTC.